Below, 16 T cell receptor beta chains from the same sample are listed, as sequenced in a study of blood T cell repertoires in COVID-19. Assay: immunoSEQ multiplex PCR; the TCRdb copy retains only in-frame clones and omits some. The table has around 400,000 clones, approximately 89% seen once. Sequenced input: peripheral blood. The receptor set was obtained from a woman aged 25-40 years with COVID-19, enrolled during active disease.

The DNA of the CDR3 is TGTGCCACCAGTGATTCGGGACAGGGATACGAGCAGTACTTC. Translation gives CATSDSGQGYEQYF. V and J are TRBV24-1 and TRBJ2-7; 9 positions agree with TRBD1. Germline V gene data show CDR1 as KGHDR and CDR2 as SFDVKD. This CDR3 has 14 amino acids. V lost 2 bases, J lost 4 bases, and 2 bases stayed unmatched.

The V gene is TRBV10-3, the J gene TRBJ2-7; the D gene is possibly TRBD2 (6 bases). V lost 3 bases to trimming and J lost 3 bases, with 12 bases between them. This CDR3 is 14 amino acids long. CDR1 ENHRY and CDR2 SYGVKD come from the germline V gene. CDR3 residues: CAISDPGEGYEQYF. DNA of the CDR3: TGTGCCATCAGTGATCCGGGAGAGGGCTACGAGCAGTACTTC.

V and J are TRBV20-1 and TRBJ1-5, with TRBD1 matching over 11 bases. The germline CDR1 and CDR2 sequences are DFQATT and SNEGSKA (reference sequence). Germline trimming cut 3 bases from V and 6 bases from J; bases unmatched to any gene: 7. This CDR3 has 15 residues. Written as DNA, the CDR3 is TGCAGTGCTAGTCAGGGACAGGGGGGGGCTCAGCCCCAGCATTTT. Its protein product is CSASQGQGGAQPQHF.

V is TRBV2 and J is TRBJ2-7; unclear D gene. Trimming pared 2 bases from V and 3 bases from J, leaving 5 bases between. The CDR3 has 12 amino acids. CDR1 and CDR2 (germline): SNHLY, FYNNEI. The CDR3 region is CASSEQIYEQYF. CDR3 bases: TGTGCCAGCAGTGAACAAATCTACGAGCAGTACTTC.

The sample holds a few counts of this clone. The chain carries TRBV2 and TRBJ2-1; TRBD2 aligns across 13 bases. The germline V gene has CDR1 SNHLY and CDR2 FYNNEI. Trimming took 8 bases from V and 9 from J; bases not matched to a gene: 4. The CDR3 length is 13 residues. The CDR3 is CASGTSGISEQFF. CDR3 sequence (DNA): TGTGCCAGCGGGACTAGCGGGATAAGTGAGCAGTTCTTC.

The chain is built from TRBV6-5 and TRBJ2-5, with D possibly TRBD2 on 5 matching bases. This CDR3 spans 16 amino acids. Per germline, CDR1 MNHEY and CDR2 SVGAGI. V was cut by 0 bases and J by 2 bases, with 13 bases left in between. The CDR3 here is CASSYSLGLHQETQYF. In DNA form, the CDR3 reads TGTGCCAGCAGTTACTCGTTAGGACTCCATCAAGAGACCCAGTACTTC.

This sequence joins TRBV6-2 or TRBV6-3 and TRBJ2-2, with 7 bases lining up with TRBD1. Unmatched junction bases numbered 9, after V lost 5 bases and J lost 6 bases. The CDR3 sequence is 15 residues long. Germline CDR1 MNHEY, CDR2 SVGEGT. CDR3 bases: TGTGCCAGCAGTAACCGCCGAGACAGGGCCGGGGAGCTGTTTTTT. Its protein is CASSNRRDRAGELFF.

This clone was seen just once. The chain couples TRBV9 to TRBJ2-2; 7 bases fit TRBD2. This CDR3 is built from 17 residues. Germline V CDR1 and CDR2: SGDLS, YYNGEE. V trimming: 2 bases; J trimming: 4 bases; junction bases outside the gene matches: 11. The CDR3 protein is CASSVPSVGGGTGELFF. CDR3 coding DNA: TGTGCCAGCAGCGTTCCCTCCGTTGGGGGGGGCACCGGGGAGCTGTTTTTT.

The gene calls are TRBV7-9 and TRBJ2-3, with TRBD2 matching over 9 bases. The CDR3 has 18 amino acids. CDR1 is SEHNR, CDR2 FQNEAQ, per germline (reference sequence). The ends lost 1 base at V and 0 bases at J; junction bases unmatched: 8. CDR3 residues: CASSLGAGGRLSTDTQYF. CDR3 sequence (DNA): TGTGCCAGCAGCTTAGGAGCGGGAGGACGCTTAAGCACAGATACGCAGTATTTT.

The chain combines TRBV19 with TRBJ2-1; 7 nucleotides align to TRBD2. The CDR3 covers 16 residues. CDR1 and CDR2 from the germline V gene are LNHDA and SQIVND (reference sequence). J was trimmed by 0 bases and V by 5 bases; bases with no gene match: 7. This chain's CDR3 is CASSRSGSSSYNEQFF. CDR3 sequence (DNA): TGTGCCAGTAGTCGTAGCGGGTCAAGCTCCTACAATGAGCAGTTCTTC.

This chain connects TRBV6-1 to TRBJ1-3; 7 bases match TRBD1. This CDR3 region has 15 residues. Germline assignment: CDR1 MNHNS and CDR2 SASEGT. V lost 3 bases and J lost 4; bases outside the gene matches: 6. The CDR3 region is CASSDWWDSGNTIYF. Written as DNA, the CDR3 is TGTGCCAGCAGTGATTGGTGGGACAGCGGAAACACCATATATTTT.

This clone was seen only once. This chain links TRBV28 with TRBJ2-1; 10 nucleotides line up with TRBD2. Germline V gene sequence: CDR1 MDHEN, CDR2 SYDVKM. Germline trimming cut 2 bases from V and 8 bases from J; bases unmatched to any gene: 9. This CDR3 is 16 amino acids long. CDR3: CASSLGLAGVIHEQFF. CDR3 DNA: TGTGCCAGCAGTTTAGGGCTAGCGGGAGTCATCCATGAGCAGTTCTTC.

The CDR3 spells CASSLGLAGWGRETQYF. As DNA, the CDR3 is TGTGCCAGCAGCTTAGGGCTAGCGGGATGGGGGCGAGAGACCCAGTACTTC. The gene calls are TRBV7-2 and TRBJ2-5; TRBD2 matches at 9 bases. CDR1 and CDR2 from the germline V gene are SGHTA and FQGNSA. The CDR3 is 17 amino acids. V shed 1 base, J shed 4 bases, and the junction held 10 bases outside the gene matches.

The chain combines TRBV19 with TRBJ2-5; D is possibly TRBD1 (5 bases). Germline CDR1 reads LNHDA; CDR2 reads SQIVND (reference sequence). This CDR3 is built from 13 residues. V was cut by 6 bases and J by 5 bases, with 13 bases left in between. The CDR3 nucleotides read TGTGCCAGTAGGTTCAGGGTTTCGGAGACCCAGTACTTC. This codes for CASRFRVSETQYF. Complete variable domain (other parts from reference TRBV19 and TRBJ2-5): DGGITQSPKYLFRKEGQNVTLSCEQNLNHDAMYWYRQDPGQGLRLIYYSQIVNDFQKGDIAEGYSVSREKKESFPLTVTSAQKNPTAFYLCASRFRVSETQYFGPGTRLLVL.

The chain uses TRBV4-1 and TRBJ2-7, with 8 bases that match TRBD2. Germline CDR1 reads MGHRA; CDR2 reads YSYEKL. Trimming removed 3 bases from V and 0 bases from J; junction bases left unmatched: 4. This CDR3 is built from 15 residues. The CDR3 protein is CASSHFAGGSYEQYF. The CDR3 coding sequence is TGCGCCAGCAGCCACTTCGCGGGAGGCTCCTACGAGCAGTACTTC.

A single count supports this clone. This chain uses TRBV30 with TRBJ2-7, with 11 positions matching TRBD1. J gave up 4 bases and V 5 bases, and 4 bases lay outside the gene matches. CDR3 length equals 13 residues. Germline assignment: CDR1 GTSNPN and CDR2 SVGIG (reference sequence). CDR3 sequence reads: CAWGTGGPYEQYF. The CDR3 DNA sequence: TGTGCCTGGGGGACAGGGGGACCTTACGAGCAGTACTTC. Combining the CDR3 with reference TRBV30 and TRBJ2-7 gives the whole variable domain SQTIHQWPATLVQPVGSPLSLECTVEGTSNPNLYWYRQAAGRGLQLLFYSVGIGQISSEVPQNLSASRPQDRQFILSSKKLLLSDSGFYLCAWGTGGPYEQYFGPGTRLTVT.